This record looks at one T cell receptor (beta chain) sequence and its context. No cognate antigen has been identified for it. The record has no base qualities; no much larger clone is one base away. Taken from cysteine to phenylalanine, the CDR3 has 13 residues. Only CDR3 DNA remains: 39 bases, in frame from the first base. Taken from the germline V gene (reference sequence), the CDR1 and CDR2 loops are SEHNR and FQNEAQ. V is clipped by 1 base and J by 7 bases, and the sequence between their germline boundaries is 5 bases long. TCRbeta CDR3 regions were amplified from genomic DNA using the immunoSEQ Assay, a bias-controlled multiplex PCR. Regarding the original processing steps: The number of nucleated cells in each sample was estimated from the amplification of reference gene primers within the assay. To quantify the absolute abundance of each unique TCRbeta CDR3 rearrangement, sequence reads were collapsed and filtered. Productive Simpson clonality was computed per sample as the square root of Simpson's diversity index over productive rearrangements. TCRdb obtained this table from immuneACCESS and retained in-frame rearrangements with V and J assigned. These tables miss some clones; where compared with another copy, unresolved V genes account for less than half of the shortfall, and the remainder is unexplained. V and J calls and clone size come straight from that table; D and trimming were deduced from the DNA. The sample yields around 420,000 clones; approximately 86% were counted once. Clones ranked in the top ten supply roughly 1.9% of the sample.

This sample was taken from a study of blood T cell repertoires in COVID-19 (dated by TCRdb to 2018 to 2020). With regard to the full study: Samples covering the acute and convalescent phases of COVID-19 were provided by collaborators in the United States, Italy and Spain. Where available, HLA class I and class II types were obtained from metadata supplied by the sample provider rather than from assay-based typing. Samples were obtained from the ongoing ImmuneRACE study (first 160 participants) and from about 1,300 subjects provided by 6 global collaborators. The repertoires were released in a freely available public database meant as a resource for research on the immune response to SARS-CoV-2. A de-identified subject ID, COVID-19 status, age in years and sex were almost always included in the sample metadata. The material from the prospective study consisted of cDNA or gDNA derived from T cells, B-cell-depleted T cells, or PBMCs. The dataset comprised deeply sampled blood TCRbeta repertoires from subjects exposed to, actively infected with, or recovered from COVID-19. Overall study outcomes, separate from this receptor: The amount of clinical and demographic metadata varied by source and participant and was provided uncurated.

Participants in the prospective study were aged about 18 to 95 years, lived in under 30 United States geographic areas, and enrolled through a virtual design. To assign participants to cohorts, the prospective study relied on clinical history that participants themselves reported in a screening survey and a study questionnaire. Each participant in the prospective study had whole blood, serum and a nasopharyngeal or oropharyngeal swab collected by mobile phlebotomists. Prospective study participants could optionally give additional blood draws and questionnaires over a roughly two-month period. Before DNA extraction, blood samples from the prospective study were shipped at room temperature or frozen.

The sequenced material came from PBMCs or T cells enriched from blood (not recorded which). The V and J segments used are TRBV7-9 and TRBJ1-6, with TRBD1 perhaps the D gene, on 5 matching bases. The TCR originated in a middle-aged woman with acute COVID-19. Here is the DNA: TGTGCCAGCAGCTTAGGGACAAATTCACCCCTCCACTTT. It translates as CASSLGTNSPLHF.